This T cell receptor (beta chain) was identified during a study of tissue T cells after allogeneic stem cell transplantation. TCRdb's table, derived via immunoSEQ multiplex PCR, lists solely in-frame clones and lacks some. Of over 45,000 clones detected, about three quarters appear once; the ten largest clones hold approximately 0.55%. About this clone: Gene and germline names: mouse. Coverage ceases 1 residue before the CDR3 finishes, and the germline J gene fills in the end.

The CDR3 is 14 residues long. V dropped 3 bases and J dropped 1; count of bases not matched to a gene: 2. Germline CDR1 is SNHLY and CDR2 is FYNGKV (reference sequence). This chain uses TRBV3 with TRBJ1-1; TRBD1 matches 7 bases. The sequence came from a pool of C57BL/6 mice in good health. Source material: sorted cells pooled from one or two spleens. The CDR3 reads CASSLTGRNTEVFF. Incomplete CDR3 DNA: TGTGCCAGCAGCTTGACAGGGAGAAACACAGAAGTCTTC.